These 10 T cell receptor beta chains came from one sample sequenced in a study of shared clonotypes between healthy human individuals. Method: immunoSEQ multiplex PCR; TCRdb's copy keeps in-frame clones and lacks some. The table shows 2 million or so clones, with roughly 96% occurring only once. Material for sequencing was naive CD4+ T cells sorted from blood. As to subset: CD45RA+ positively selected. These receptors were taken from a man aged 18 to 29 in good health.

The rearrangement links TRBV11-2 to TRBJ1-1, with D unresolved. CDR3 size: 13 residues. The germline V gene has CDR1 SGHAT and CDR2 FQNNGV. Trimming removed 7 bases from V and 5 bases from J, with 14 bases in between. The CDR3 nucleotides are TGTGCCAGCACCCCAAAACCGACTACTGAAGCTTTCTTT. Its translation is CASTPKPTTEAFF.

The CDR3 bases are TGTGCCAGCAGTTACTACAGCTCCTACAGAGATACGCAGTATTTT. As protein: CASSYYSSYRDTQYF. The chain uses TRBV6-8 and TRBJ2-3; no clear D. Trimming pared 1 base from V and 5 bases from J, leaving 13 bases between. Germline V CDR1 and CDR2: MNHGY, SAAAGT. This CDR3 is built from 15 residues.

The V gene is TRBV11-2, the J gene TRBJ2-7; D might be TRBD1 or TRBD2, each matching 6 bases. Trimming pared 6 bases from V and 0 bases from J, leaving 18 bases between. Germline CDR1 reads SGHAT; CDR2 reads FQNNGV. The CDR3 is 16 amino acids. CDR3 amino acids: CASRTIPRGRSYEQYF. CDR3 sequence (DNA): TGTGCCAGCAGGACCATCCCACGGGGGCGCTCCTACGAGCAGTACTTC.

About this clone: The junction and the germline gene differ at one end; a read error may be behind it. V gene TRBV2 combines with J gene TRBJ1-1; tentative D call: TRBD1 (5 bases). This CDR3 comprises 13 residues. Germline-derived CDR1 and CDR2 are SNHLY and FYNNEI. CDR3 bases: TGTGCCAGCACTAGCGCCGGGACCGCGTTGTTAACCTTT. Translation gives CASTSAGTALLTF. Looking up the rest from reference TRBV2 and TRBJ1-1 gives the full variable domain: EPEVTQTPSHQVTQMGQEVILRCVPISNHLYFYWYRQILGQKVEFLVSFYNNEISEKSEIFDDQFSVERPDGSNFTLKIRSTKLEDSAMYFCASTSAGTALLTFGQGTRLTVV.

The V call is TRBV4-3, the J call TRBJ1-2; TRBD1 might be the D (5 bases). Trimming took off 4 bases at V and 4 bases at J, with 19 bases between the two ends. The germline CDR1 and CDR2 sequences are LGHNA and YSLEER. The CDR3 runs 16 residues. CDR3 loop: CASSLTGAGLGYGYTF. CDR3 coding DNA: TGCGCCAGCAGCCTCACGGGTGCGGGGCTGGGCTATGGCTACACCTTC.

V gene TRBV6-5 combines with J gene TRBJ2-2, with a possible D match to TRBD2 (6 bases). The CDR3 runs 15 residues. The germline V and J ends were trimmed by 4 bases and 5 bases, with 14 bases remaining between them. Germline loops: CDR1 MNHEY, CDR2 SVGAGI. CDR3 region: CASSSHIGGTGELFF. The CDR3 DNA reads as TGTGCCAGCAGTTCTCACATCGGGGGAACCGGGGAGCTGTTTTTT.

With respect to this clone: Other DNA sequences of this sample code for an identical CDR3. The chain links TRBV18 to TRBJ2-7; D not resolved. The V end was cut by 3 bases, the J end by 2 bases, with 5 bases between. The CDR3 totals 12 residues. Per germline, CDR1 KGHSH and CDR2 LQKENI. CDR3 loop: CASSPRAYEQYF. The CDR3 DNA follows: TGTGCCAGCTCACCCCGGGCCTACGAGCAGTACTTC.

This sequence joins TRBV4-3 and TRBJ2-1; D possibly matches TRBD1 or TRBD2 (6 bases each). V was clipped by 4 bases and J by 6 bases, with 13 bases between them. Germline lookup yields CDR1 LGHNA and CDR2 YSLEER. CDR3 length: 14 residues. CDR3 nucleotides: TGCGCCAGCAGCCTTTTGGAGGGGGGCAATGAGCAGTTCTTC. It is translated as CASSLLEGGNEQFF.

The chain is built from TRBV6-1 and TRBJ1-1; D unclear. The CDR3 sequence is 15 residues long. V gave up 3 bases and J gave up 3 bases, with 14 bases separating them. The V gene's germline CDR1 is MNHNS and CDR2 SASEGT. CDR3 in amino acids: CASSEGPRRYTEAFF. The CDR3 coding sequence is TGTGCCAGCAGTGAGGGCCCTAGACGCTACACTGAAGCTTTCTTT.

The V call is TRBV5-1, the J call TRBJ2-7, with D uncertain. V shed 4 bases and J shed 3 bases, with 11 bases lying between them. The CDR3 contains 13 residues. Per germline, CDR1 SGHRS and CDR2 YFSETQ. As DNA, the CDR3 is TGCGCCAGCAGCGGAGATAACCGCTACGAGCAGTACTTC. Its protein product is CASSGDNRYEQYF.